This T cell receptor (beta chain) was obtained from a study of vaccination effects on CD4 cells after COVID-19. As for the study in general: Each well held some 2 million PBMC cultured with about 9.1 ug/ml peptides and roughly 9.7 IU/ml IL-2.

Culturing for roughly 10 days preceded CD4+ T cell isolation. Half of the medium was exchanged for IL-2 medium on both days 3 and 7. The data were produced by immunoSEQ multiplex PCR, yet TCRdb's version contains in-frame clones alone and is incomplete. The data show about 70,000 clones, approximately 77% seen once. This clone was seen a handful of times. Antigen specificity is unknown. Study results and limitations: Nearly all vaccine-induced clones in healthy recipients recognized only SARS-CoV-2.

V lost 7 bases, J lost 9 bases, and 19 bases lay in between. The V gene's germline CDR1 is LNHDA and CDR2 SQIVND (reference sequence). The CDR3 loop spans 14 amino acids. The clonotype originates from a human donor who received a COVID-19 vaccine. The V gene is TRBV19, the J gene TRBJ1-5, with D uncertain. The material sequenced was CD4+ T cells from PBMCs cultured without peptide, taken before COVID-19 vaccination. CDR3 amino acids: CASKVSGFGRPQHF. The CDR3 DNA sequence: TGTGCCAGTAAAGTGTCCGGGTTTGGCAGGCCCCAGCATTTT.